This record covers a single TCR beta chain. The germline gives CDR1 SNHLY, CDR2 FYNNEI. The CDR3 covers 15 residues. V was shortened by 3 bases and J by 8 bases, with 19 bases between the two germline ends. The data were obtained in a study of blood T cell repertoires in COVID-19. Using immunoSEQ multiplex PCR, the repertoire was profiled, and TCRdb retains in-frame clones only, with some absent. The sample includes some 200,000 clones, approximately 85% of them seen just once. Sequences were obtained from PBMCs or T cells enriched from blood (not recorded which). The source of this sequence is a man between 35 and 55 years old who had recovered from COVID-19. V and J are TRBV2 and TRBJ1-2; D is possibly TRBD1 (6 bases). CDR3 nucleotides: TGTGCCAGCAGTGATCCAATTTCGTCAGGGGAAGGCTACACCTTC. Amino acids: CASSDPISSGEGYTF.